This T cell receptor beta chain was obtained from a study of T cells in Graves' hyperthyroidism and ophthalmopathy. Across the whole study: Peripheral blood was taken when the disease was first diagnosed, before any treatment began.

Study results and caveats: Most thyroid clonotypes expanded above 0.001 appeared in blood too.

CDR3 length: 15 residues. Germline loops: CDR1 KGHDR, CDR2 SFDVKD. V shed 1 base and J shed 3 bases, with 10 bases lying between them. Researchers took RNA transcripts and amplified the TCR beta CDR3 regions from them. The HTBI primer set drove a first-round RT-PCR of the TCR CDR3. One entry per CDR3 protein results from TCRdb running MiXCR on the multiplex PCR reads. The data contain around 450,000 distinct CDR3 sequences, roughly 15% of them singletons. This clonotype appeared many times. Antigen: not known. Exclusion of a patient resulted from uncontrolled infection, other autoimmune disease, pregnancy or lactation. PBMCs stemmed from 10 ml fresh peripheral blood.

Sequenced sample: blood. The chain links TRBV24-1 to TRBJ2-3; D uncertain. The source is a woman in her late teens or twenties with Graves' hyperthyroidism. CDR3 residues: CATSDFPRGTDTQYF. The CDR3 DNA sequence: TGTGCCACCAGTGATTTTCCCCGCGGAACAGATACGCAGTATTTT.